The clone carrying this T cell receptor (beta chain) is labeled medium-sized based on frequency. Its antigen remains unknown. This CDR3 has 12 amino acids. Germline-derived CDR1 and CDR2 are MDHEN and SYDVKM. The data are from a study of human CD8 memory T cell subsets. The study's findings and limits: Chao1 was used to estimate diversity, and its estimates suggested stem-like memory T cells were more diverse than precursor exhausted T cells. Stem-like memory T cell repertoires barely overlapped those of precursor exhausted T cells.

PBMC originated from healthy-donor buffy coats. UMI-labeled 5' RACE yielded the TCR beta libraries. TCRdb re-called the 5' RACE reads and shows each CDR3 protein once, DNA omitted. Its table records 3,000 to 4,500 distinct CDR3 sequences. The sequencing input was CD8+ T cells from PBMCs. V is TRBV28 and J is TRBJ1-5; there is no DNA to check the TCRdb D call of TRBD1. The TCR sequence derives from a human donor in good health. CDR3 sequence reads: CAGRQGNQPQHF.